These T cell receptor beta chains were read from a single sample in a study of T cells in Graves' hyperthyroidism and ophthalmopathy. In TCRdb, the multiplex PCR reads were re-called with MiXCR into one record per CDR3 protein. The repertoire consists of a few hundred thousand distinct CDR3 sequences, with just under 15% occurring once and the leading ten covering over 25%. What was sequenced was blood. Receptors originate from a woman in her 30s with Graves' hyperthyroidism. Both conserved end residues are part of each CDR3.

>TRBV6-1|TRBJ2-7
CASTPALAYEQYF
>TRBV7-2|TRBJ1-2
CASSLDGLGDSGYTF
>TRBV7-2|TRBJ2-3
CASSSGISPSTDTQYF
>TRBV28|TRBJ1-4
CASSSGATNEKLFF
>TRBV7-9|TRBJ2-7
CASRFTGTGGDEQYF
>TRBV10-3|TRBJ1-1
CAITVDSNTEAFF
>TRBV24-1|TRBJ1-1
CATSDRGQGEAFF
>TRBV19|TRBJ1-6
CASSISETGSRSPLHF
>TRBV24-1|TRBJ2-2
CATSLARGTYTGELFF
>TRBV6-2/TRBV6-3|TRBJ2-2
CASSGVVTGELFF
>TRBV7-9|TRBJ2-7
CASSLVEEGSHEQYF